These 24 T cell receptor beta chains were sequenced from one sample in a study of T cells in tumors after PD-1 blockade. The repertoire was sequenced with immunoSEQ multiplex PCR; TCRdb's copy has only in-frame clones and lacks some. The table records over 12,000 clones, 82% of them present only once. Source: PBMCs, taken after anti-PD-1 treatment. The receptor set was obtained from a human donor with basal cell carcinoma.

The V gene is TRBV5-1, the J gene TRBJ1-4; D is ambiguous. The CDR3 contains 16 residues. Germline CDR1 reads SGHRS; CDR2 reads YFSETQ. V lost 1 base and J lost 7, with 17 bases in between. DNA for the CDR3: TGCGCCAGCAGCTTGACGGGAAGGAGAGGAAGTGAAAAACTGTTTTTT. Translation gives CASSLTGRRGSEKLFF.

This sequence joins TRBV7-2 and TRBJ1-5; D remains unclear. V lost 4 bases to trimming and J lost 0 bases, with 7 bases between them. The CDR3 loop spans 14 amino acids. The germline CDR1 and CDR2 sequences are SGHTA and FQGNSA. The CDR3 nucleotides are TGTGCCAGCAGCTCCGGGATTAGCAATCAGCCCCAGCATTTT. It yields the protein CASSSGISNQPQHF.

The J gene is TRBJ2-3, the V gene TRBV6-4; 10 positions agree with TRBD2. Germline assignment: CDR1 MRHNA and CDR2 SNTAGT. This CDR3 comprises 16 residues. V trimming: 0 bases; J trimming: 4 bases; junction bases outside the gene matches: 4. The CDR3, as DNA: TGTGCCAGCAGTGACTCGATCAGCGGGGGGGCAGATACGCAGTATTTT. This gives the protein CASSDSISGGADTQYF.

The rearrangement uses TRBV18 and TRBJ1-1; D ambiguous. Trimming took off 4 bases at V and 3 bases at J, with 12 bases between the two ends. This CDR3 spans 14 amino acids. Germline values: CDR1 KGHSH, CDR2 LQKENI. DNA of the CDR3: TGTGCCAGCTCACTGGCAAGTCTGGACACTGAAGCTTTCTTT. This codes for CASSLASLDTEAFF.

The chain links TRBV10-3 to TRBJ1-4; no clear D gene. CDR1 and CDR2 (germline): ENHRY, SYGVKD. V lost 3 bases, J lost 8 bases, and 10 bases lay in between. CDR3 size: 13 residues. The CDR3 here is CAISEVKDEKLFF. CDR3 DNA sequence: TGTGCCATCAGTGAAGTCAAGGACGAAAAACTGTTTTTT.

The CDR3 sequence: CASSQEAGGNTIYF. In DNA, the CDR3 is TGCGCCAGCAGCCAGGAGGCGGGAGGAAACACCATATATTTT. This chain connects TRBV5-1 to TRBJ1-3; D unresolved. V gave up 4 bases and J gave up 4 bases, with 12 bases separating them. The germline CDR1 and CDR2 sequences are SGHRS and YFSETQ. The length of the CDR3 is 14 residues.

By share of the sample, this clone is medium-sized. This chain uses TRBV5-1 with TRBJ2-3; perhaps TRBD2 as D (6 bases). V lost 1 base and J lost 1, with 13 bases in between. This CDR3 is built from 16 residues. Germline lookup yields CDR1 SGHRS and CDR2 YFSETQ. CDR3 sequence (DNA): TGCGCCAGCAGCTTGTTTGTGAGGAGGGGCACAGATACGCAGTATTTT. Translation: CASSLFVRRGTDTQYF. The whole variable domain, filled in from reference TRBV5-1 and TRBJ2-3, reads KAGVTQTPRYLIKTRGQQVTLSCSPISGHRSVSWYQQTPGQGLQFLFEYFSETQRNKGNFPGRFSGRQFSNSRSEMNVSTLELGDSALYLCASSLFVRRGTDTQYFGPGTRLTVL.

The chain joins TRBV9 to TRBJ2-1; D gene uncertain. The CDR3 is 14 amino acids. Trimming removed 0 bases at V and 7 bases at J, with 11 bases between. CDR1 and CDR2 (germline): SGDLS, YYNGEE. The chain's CDR3 is CASSVGAKGNEQFF. The CDR3 bases are TGTGCCAGCAGCGTAGGGGCTAAAGGGAATGAGCAGTTCTTC.

The V and J genes are TRBV5-5 and TRBJ2-3, with a possible D match to TRBD2 (6 bases). From germline, CDR1 is SGHKS and CDR2 YYEKEE (reference sequence). The CDR3 is 17 residues long. Trimming took 0 bases from V and 0 from J, leaving 14 bases between them. The CDR3: CASSLAASASSTDTQYF. The DNA for the CDR3 is TGTGCCAGCAGCTTGGCGGCTAGCGCATCAAGCACAGATACGCAGTATTTT.

The chain links TRBV28 to TRBJ1-5; D not certain. Trimming stripped 3 bases from V and 5 bases from J, with 14 bases between. The CDR3 has 15 residues. Per germline, CDR1 MDHEN and CDR2 SYDVKM. CDR3 residues: CASSFQTVRDQPQHF. CDR3 sequence (DNA): TGTGCCAGCAGTTTCCAGACCGTGAGGGATCAGCCCCAGCATTTT.

This chain links TRBV5-6 with TRBJ2-7, with D uncertain. Looked up from germline, CDR1 is SGHDT and CDR2 is YYEEEE. The V and J ends lost 7 bases and 4 bases respectively, with 15 bases between them. The CDR3 has 13 residues. In nucleotides, the CDR3 is TGTGCCAGCGGGCGACACGGCGGTTACGAGCAGTACTTC. This gives the protein CASGRHGGYEQYF.

DNA of the CDR3: TGTGCCAGCAGGCCTAGACAGGGGAGGTACGAGCAGTACTTC. Amino acids: CASRPRQGRYEQYF. V is TRBV6-6 and J is TRBJ2-7; 8 nucleotides agree with TRBD1. Germline trimming cut 6 bases from V and 4 bases from J; bases unmatched to any gene: 8. Germline values: CDR1 MNHNY, CDR2 SVGAGI (reference sequence). This CDR3 spans 14 amino acids.

The chain links TRBV9 to TRBJ2-5; D may be TRBD2 (5 bases). This CDR3 has 14 amino acids. Trimming stripped 0 bases from V and 5 bases from J, with 11 bases between. From germline, CDR1 is SGDLS and CDR2 YYNGEE. In DNA form, the CDR3 reads TGTGCCAGCAGCGTAGGGCCTAGCATTGAGACCCAGTACTTC. Its protein is CASSVGPSIETQYF. Complete variable domain (other parts from reference TRBV9 and TRBJ2-5): DSGVTQTPKHLITATGQRVTLRCSPRSGDLSVYWYQQSLDQGLQFLIQYYNGEERAKGNILERFSAQQFPDLHSELNLSSLELGDSALYFCASSVGPSIETQYFGPGTRLLVL.

The chain couples TRBV5-3 to TRBJ2-3, with TRBD1 identical over 9 bases. TRBV5-3 is assigned to the ORF class and has an uncertain function. The CDR3 is 15 residues long. V lost 0 bases to trimming and J lost 7 bases; unmatched junction nucleotides: 6. The CDR3 nucleotides read TGTGCCAGAAGCTTGGAGGGACAGGGCGGTAATACGCAGTATTTT. This gives the protein CARSLEGQGGNTQYF.

J is TRBJ1-5 and V is TRBV4-1; 7 bases are shared with TRBD1. The J segment lost 4 bases and the V segment lost 3 bases, leaving 6 bases of the junction unmatched. The CDR3 contains 15 residues. Germline V gene sequence: CDR1 MGHRA, CDR2 YSYEKL. CDR3 DNA sequence: TGCGCCAGCAGCCAGCCTGACAGGGAAAATCAGCCCCAGCATTTT. Its protein is CASSQPDRENQPQHF.

This clone was counted a few times. The rearrangement links TRBV2 to TRBJ1-5; no clear D gene. In germline, CDR1 is SNHLY, CDR2 FYNNEI. V was pared by 2 bases and J by 0 bases, with 8 bases between. CDR3 length: 15 amino acids. CDR3 in amino acids: CASSELRNSNQPQHF. In nucleotides, the CDR3 is TGTGCCAGCAGTGAATTGCGAAATAGCAATCAGCCCCAGCATTTT.

DNA of the CDR3: TGTGCCATCAGTGAGCCTGTCTCTGGAAACACCATATATTTT. Its translation is CAISEPVSGNTIYF. This chain uses TRBV10-3 with TRBJ1-3; D not resolved. This CDR3 comprises 14 residues. Trimming shortened V by 2 bases and J by 0 bases, and 5 bases separated the two germline ends. From germline, CDR1 is ENHRY and CDR2 SYGVKD.

The chain joins TRBV6-4 to TRBJ2-2; 9 bases are shared with TRBD2. After removal of 2 bases from V and 6 bases from J, the junction contained 13 bases not matched to a gene. CDR1 is MRHNA, CDR2 SNTAGT, per germline. The CDR3 consists of 18 residues. CDR3 sequence (DNA): TGTGCCAGCAGTGACCTGGCTTTAGCGGGAGCCCTCGCCGGGGAGCTGTTTTTT. Residues: CASSDLALAGALAGELFF.

V and J are TRBV19 and TRBJ2-5, with D perhaps matching TRBD2 (5 bases). CDR3 length: 16 residues. Trimming removed 1 base at V and 1 base at J, with 13 bases between. The germline V gene has CDR1 LNHDA and CDR2 SQIVND (reference sequence). The CDR3 DNA reads as TGTGCCAGTAGTATAGCGGCAGTAGGGAGCCAAGAGACCCAGTACTTC. It encodes CASSIAAVGSQETQYF.

CDR3: CASSLLAGAYQPQHF. The CDR3 DNA follows: TGTGCCAGCAGCTTGCTGGCAGGGGCTTATCAGCCCCAGCATTTT. The chain employs TRBV5-5 and TRBJ1-5; a weak D match, TRBD1 (6 bases). The CDR3 is 15 residues long. Trimming shortened V by 1 base and J by 5 bases, and 13 bases separated the two germline ends. Germline values: CDR1 SGHKS, CDR2 YYEKEE (reference sequence).

V usage is TRBV5-4 and J usage is TRBJ2-2; possible D gene TRBD2, 5 bases. From germline, CDR1 is SGHNT and CDR2 YYREEE (reference sequence). The V end lost 0 bases, the J end lost 4 bases, and 10 bases lay between the germline ends. This CDR3 region has 15 residues. The CDR3, as DNA: TGTGCCAGCAGCTTGGAAAGAGGGCTCACCGGGGAGCTGTTTTTT. This encodes CASSLERGLTGELFF.

The chain links TRBV2 to TRBJ2-1, with TRBD2 matching 9 bases. Trimming removed 8 bases from V and 0 bases from J; junction bases left unmatched: 17. CDR3 length: 19 amino acids. CDR1 and CDR2 from the germline V gene are SNHLY and FYNNEI. In DNA, the CDR3 is TGTGCCAGCTGTTACGGGTGGGGGCGGGAGGGGAGCTCCTACAATGAGCAGTTCTTC. Residues: CASCYGWGREGSSYNEQFF.

This clone appeared once. J is TRBJ2-7 and V is TRBV25-1; TRBD2 matches 8 bases. Germline CDR1 MGHDK, CDR2 SYGVNS. The CDR3 has 15 residues. V trimming: 3 bases; J trimming: 6 bases; junction bases outside the gene matches: 10. CDR3 nucleotides: TGTGCCAGCAGTGATCGGGGGGGAGTATCCACCGAGCAGTACTTC. Protein sequence: CASSDRGGVSTEQYF.

The rearrangement uses TRBV5-1 and TRBJ1-2; D remains ambiguous. The CDR3 has 14 residues. V was pared by 4 bases and J by 5 bases, with 15 bases between. Germline CDR1 and CDR2: SGHRS and YFSETQ. This chain's CDR3 is CASSQMNRAYGYTF. For the CDR3, the DNA is TGCGCCAGCAGCCAGATGAACCGAGCTTATGGCTACACCTTC.